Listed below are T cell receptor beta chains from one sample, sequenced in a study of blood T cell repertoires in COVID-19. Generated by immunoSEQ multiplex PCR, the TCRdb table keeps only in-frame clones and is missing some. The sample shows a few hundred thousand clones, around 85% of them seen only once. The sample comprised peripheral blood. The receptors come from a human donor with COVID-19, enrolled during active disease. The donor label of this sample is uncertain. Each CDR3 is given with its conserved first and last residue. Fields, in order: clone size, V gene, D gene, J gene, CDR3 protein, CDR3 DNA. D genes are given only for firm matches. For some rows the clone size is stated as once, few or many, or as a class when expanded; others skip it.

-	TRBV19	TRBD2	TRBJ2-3	CASSSPRSGRTDTQYF	TGTGCCAGTAGTTCGCCCAGGAGCGGGAGGACAGATACGCAGTATTTT
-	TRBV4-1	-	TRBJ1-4	CASSQVISGNEKLFF	TGCGCCAGCAGCCAAGTTATCTCGGGGAATGAAAAACTGTTTTTT
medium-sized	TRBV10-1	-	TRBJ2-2	CASKSGGSNTGELFF	TGCGCCAGCAAAAGCGGCGGATCGAACACCGGGGAGCTGTTTTTT
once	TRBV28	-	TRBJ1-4	CASHPPEGRNEKLFF	TGTGCCAGCCACCCCCCCGAGGGCCGTAATGAAAAACTGTTTTTT
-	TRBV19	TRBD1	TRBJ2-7	CASSTRQGPYEQYF	TGTGCCAGTAGTACACGACAGGGACCCTACGAGCAGTACTTC
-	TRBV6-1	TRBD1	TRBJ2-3	CASSELGQGATDTQYF	TGTGCCAGCAGTGAGTTGGGACAGGGGGCCACAGATACGCAGTATTTT
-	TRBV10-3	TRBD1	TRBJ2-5	CAISDRGWETQYF	TGTGCCATCAGCGACAGGGGTTGGGAGACCCAGTACTTC
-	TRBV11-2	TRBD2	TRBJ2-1	CASSLSPAGVDEQFF	TGTGCCAGCAGCTTAAGCCCAGCGGGGGTGGATGAGCAGTTCTTC
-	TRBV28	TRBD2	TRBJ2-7	CARLTSGTGSYEQYF	TGTGCCAGGCTGACTAGCGGGACGGGGTCCTACGAGCAGTACTTC
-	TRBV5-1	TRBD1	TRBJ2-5	CASSLAQGAEETQYF	TGCGCCAGCAGCTTGGCACAGGGGGCAGAAGAGACCCAGTACTTC
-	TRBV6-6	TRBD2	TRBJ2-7	CASRGGAPYEQYF	TGTGCCAGCCGGGGGGGGGCGCCGTACGAGCAGTACTTC
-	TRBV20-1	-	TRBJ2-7	CSARGQYEQYF	TGCAGTGCTAGGGGGCAGTACGAGCAGTACTTC
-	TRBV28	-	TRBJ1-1	CASSFRRQTEAFF	TGTGCCAGCAGTTTTCGGAGGCAGACTGAAGCTTTCTTT
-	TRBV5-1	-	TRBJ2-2	CASSLGTENTGELFF	TGCGCCAGCAGCTTGGGAACAGAAAACACCGGGGAGCTGTTTTTT
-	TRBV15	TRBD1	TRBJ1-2	CATSRDPNRGDGYTF	TGTGCCACCAGCAGAGATCCAAACAGGGGGGATGGCTACACCTTC
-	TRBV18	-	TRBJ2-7	CASSPSGIYEQYF	TGTGCCAGCTCACCATCAGGTATCTACGAGCAGTACTTC
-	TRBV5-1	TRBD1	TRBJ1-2	CASSLGQGGGYTF	TGCGCCAGCAGCTTGGGACAGGGCGGAGGCTACACCTTC